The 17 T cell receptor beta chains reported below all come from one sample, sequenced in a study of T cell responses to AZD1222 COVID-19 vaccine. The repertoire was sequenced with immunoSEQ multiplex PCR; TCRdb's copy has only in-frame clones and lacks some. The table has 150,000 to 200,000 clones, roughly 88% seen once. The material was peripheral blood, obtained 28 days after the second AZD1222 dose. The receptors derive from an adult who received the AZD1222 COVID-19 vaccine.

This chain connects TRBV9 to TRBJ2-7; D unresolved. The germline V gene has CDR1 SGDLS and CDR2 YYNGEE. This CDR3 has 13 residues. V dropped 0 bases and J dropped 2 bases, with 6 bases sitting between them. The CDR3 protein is CASSVAGAYEQYF. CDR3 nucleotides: TGTGCCAGCAGCGTAGCCGGAGCCTACGAGCAGTACTTC. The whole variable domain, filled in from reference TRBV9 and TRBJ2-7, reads DSGVTQTPKHLITATGQRVTLRCSPRSGDLSVYWYQQSLDQGLQFLIQYYNGEERAKGNILERFSAQQFPDLHSELNLSSLELGDSALYFCASSVAGAYEQYFGPGTRLTVT.

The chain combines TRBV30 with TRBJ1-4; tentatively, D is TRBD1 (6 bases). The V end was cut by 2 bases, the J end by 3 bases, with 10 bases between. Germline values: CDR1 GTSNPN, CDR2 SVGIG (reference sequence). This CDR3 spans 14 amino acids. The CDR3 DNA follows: TGTGCCTGGAGTAGGGGGGGGTCTAATGAAAAACTGTTTTTT. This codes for CAWSRGGSNEKLFF.

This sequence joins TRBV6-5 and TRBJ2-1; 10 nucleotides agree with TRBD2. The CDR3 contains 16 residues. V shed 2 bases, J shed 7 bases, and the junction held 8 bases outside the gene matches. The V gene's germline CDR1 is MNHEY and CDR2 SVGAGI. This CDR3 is CASSYQTSGERNEQFF. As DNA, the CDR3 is TGTGCCAGCAGTTACCAAACTAGCGGGGAGCGTAATGAGCAGTTCTTC.

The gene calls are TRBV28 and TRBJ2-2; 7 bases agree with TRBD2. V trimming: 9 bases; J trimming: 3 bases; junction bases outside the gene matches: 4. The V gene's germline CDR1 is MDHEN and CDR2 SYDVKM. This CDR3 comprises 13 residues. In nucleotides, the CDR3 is TGTGCCAGAGGGGCGGGGGACACCGGGGAGCTGTTTTTT. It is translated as CARGAGDTGELFF.

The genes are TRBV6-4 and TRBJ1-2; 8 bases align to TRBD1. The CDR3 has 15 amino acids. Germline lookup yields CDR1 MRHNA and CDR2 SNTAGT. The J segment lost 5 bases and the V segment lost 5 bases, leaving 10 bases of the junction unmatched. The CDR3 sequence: CASSPDREVGYGYTF. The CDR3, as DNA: TGTGCCAGCAGTCCGGACAGGGAGGTCGGATATGGCTACACCTTC.

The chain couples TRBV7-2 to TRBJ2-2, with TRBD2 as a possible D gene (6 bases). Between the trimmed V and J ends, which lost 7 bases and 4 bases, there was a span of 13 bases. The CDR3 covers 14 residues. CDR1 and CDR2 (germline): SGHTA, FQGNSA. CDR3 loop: CASTRDSPTGELFF. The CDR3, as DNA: TGTGCCAGCACCCGGGACTCACCCACCGGGGAGCTGTTTTTT.

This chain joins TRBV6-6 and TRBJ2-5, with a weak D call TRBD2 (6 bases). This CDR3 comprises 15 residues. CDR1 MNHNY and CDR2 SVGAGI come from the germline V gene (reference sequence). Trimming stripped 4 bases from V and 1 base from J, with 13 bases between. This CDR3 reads CASSSGLGLQETQYF. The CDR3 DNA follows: TGTGCCAGCAGTTCAGGCCTGGGACTCCAAGAGACCCAGTACTTC.

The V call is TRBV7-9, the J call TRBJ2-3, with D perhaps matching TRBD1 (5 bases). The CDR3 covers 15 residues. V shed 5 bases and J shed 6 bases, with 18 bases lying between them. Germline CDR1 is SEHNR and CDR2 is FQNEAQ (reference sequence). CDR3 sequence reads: CASSPGHRGLDTQYF. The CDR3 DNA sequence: TGTGCCAGCAGCCCCGGACATAGGGGTTTGGATACGCAGTATTTT.

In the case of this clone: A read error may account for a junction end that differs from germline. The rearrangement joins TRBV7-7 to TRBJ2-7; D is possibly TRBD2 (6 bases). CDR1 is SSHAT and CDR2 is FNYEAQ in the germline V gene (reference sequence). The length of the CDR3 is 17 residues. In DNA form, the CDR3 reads TGTGCTAGCAGCTACCATCCCACCGAGACGGGAGACCACGAGCAGTACTTC. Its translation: CASSYHPTETGDHEQYF.

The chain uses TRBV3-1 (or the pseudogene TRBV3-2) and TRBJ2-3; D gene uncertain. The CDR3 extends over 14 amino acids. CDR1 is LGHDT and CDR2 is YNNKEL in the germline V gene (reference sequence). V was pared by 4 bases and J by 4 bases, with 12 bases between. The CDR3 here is CASSLWTKPDTQYF. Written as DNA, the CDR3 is TGTGCCAGCAGCCTATGGACGAAGCCAGATACGCAGTATTTT.

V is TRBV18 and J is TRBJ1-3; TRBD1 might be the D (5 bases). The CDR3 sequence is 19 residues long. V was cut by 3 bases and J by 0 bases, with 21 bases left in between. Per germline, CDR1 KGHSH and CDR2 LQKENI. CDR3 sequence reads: CASSPTQPMTDSSGNTIYF. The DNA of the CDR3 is TGTGCCAGCTCACCTACGCAGCCGATGACAGACTCCTCTGGAAACACCATATATTTT.

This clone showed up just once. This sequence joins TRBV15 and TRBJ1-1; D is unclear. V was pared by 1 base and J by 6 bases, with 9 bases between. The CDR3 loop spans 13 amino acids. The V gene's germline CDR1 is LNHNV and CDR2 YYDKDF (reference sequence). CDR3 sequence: CATSRALGAEAFF. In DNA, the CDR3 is TGTGCCACCAGCAGAGCCCTTGGGGCTGAAGCTTTCTTT.

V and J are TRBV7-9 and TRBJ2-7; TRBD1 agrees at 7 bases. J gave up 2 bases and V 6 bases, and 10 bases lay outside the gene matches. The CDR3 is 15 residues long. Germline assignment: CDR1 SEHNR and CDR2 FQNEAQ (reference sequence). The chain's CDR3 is CASREGAESAYEQYF. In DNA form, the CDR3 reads TGTGCCAGCAGAGAGGGGGCAGAATCAGCCTACGAGCAGTACTTC.

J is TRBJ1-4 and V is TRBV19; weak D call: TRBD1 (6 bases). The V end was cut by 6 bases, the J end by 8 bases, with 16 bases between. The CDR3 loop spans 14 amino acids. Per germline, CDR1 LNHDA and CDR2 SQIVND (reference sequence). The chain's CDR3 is CASRRGGGDEKLFF. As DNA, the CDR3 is TGTGCCAGTAGGAGAGGGGGAGGTGACGAAAAACTGTTTTTT.

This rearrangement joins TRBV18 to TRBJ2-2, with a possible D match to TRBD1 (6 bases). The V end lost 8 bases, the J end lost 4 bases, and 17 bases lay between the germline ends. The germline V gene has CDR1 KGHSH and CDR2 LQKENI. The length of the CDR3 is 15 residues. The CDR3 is CASPARAGATGELFF. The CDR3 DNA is TGTGCCAGCCCAGCCAGGGCAGGGGCCACCGGGGAGCTGTTTTTT.

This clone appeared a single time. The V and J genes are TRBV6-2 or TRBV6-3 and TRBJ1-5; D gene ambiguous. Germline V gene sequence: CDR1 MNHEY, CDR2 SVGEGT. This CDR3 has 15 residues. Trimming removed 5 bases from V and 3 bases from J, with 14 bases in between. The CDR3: CASSTGIRYNQPQHF. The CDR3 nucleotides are TGTGCCAGCAGTACCGGGATCCGTTACAATCAGCCCCAGCATTTT.

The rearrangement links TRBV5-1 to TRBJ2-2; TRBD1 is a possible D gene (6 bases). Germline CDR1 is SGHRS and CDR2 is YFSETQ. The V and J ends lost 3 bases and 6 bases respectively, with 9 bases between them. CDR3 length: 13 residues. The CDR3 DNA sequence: TGCGCCAGCAGCTCCGACAGGTCCGGGGAGCTGTTTTTT. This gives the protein CASSSDRSGELFF. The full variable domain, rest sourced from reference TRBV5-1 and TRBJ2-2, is KAGVTQTPRYLIKTRGQQVTLSCSPISGHRSVSWYQQTPGQGLQFLFEYFSETQRNKGNFPGRFSGRQFSNSRSEMNVSTLELGDSALYLCASSSDRSGELFFGEGSRLTVL.